What follows describes a single T cell receptor (beta chain). Its antigen remains unknown. These data come from a study of somatic mutations in cytotoxic T cells in rheumatoid arthritis. Study at large: In some cases, T-cell populations stained with V beta antibodies were flow-sorted at nearly 100% purity, and these included V beta1+ cells sequenced for TCRB.

Findings and limits, study-wide: Age-matched healthy controls and rheumatoid arthritis patients had CD8+ T-cell clonality that did not differ significantly. TRBV07 showed slight underrepresentation in rheumatoid arthritis patients, unadjusted for multiple comparisons.

Trimming left V 2 bases short and J 4 bases short, with 11 bases between. Germline V gene sequence: CDR1 MNHNS, CDR2 SASEGT. The CDR3 extends over 14 amino acids. Sequencing used immunoSEQ multiplex PCR; TCRdb keeps in-frame clones, though not all of them. In the table there are about 6,700 clones, approximately 70% of which are singletons. Specimen: CD8+ T cells sorted from blood. The V gene is TRBV6-1, the J gene TRBJ1-1; D call uncertain. The TCR sequence derives from a middle-aged man in good health. CDR3 loop: CASSELRLPTEAFF. The CDR3 nucleotides are TGTGCCAGCAGTGAACTTAGGTTACCCACTGAAGCTTTCTTT.